At least ten counts were recorded for the clone carrying this T cell receptor beta chain. Its antigen is as yet unknown. The data are from a study of T cell repertoires in cytomegalovirus infection. Looking at the study overall: Public TCR beta signature analysis indicated the presence of both CMV infection and matching HLA type.

Deletions cut 4 bases from V and 0 bases from J, with 10 bases between. Germline V gene sequence: CDR1 SGHTA, CDR2 FQGNSA. The CDR3 has 15 residues. Via MiXCR, TCRdb re-called the reads, giving one row per CDR3 protein. The table has about 320,000 distinct CDR3 sequences, roughly 9.5% seen once. Study-level points and caveats: In two of eight donors, the top clonotype was HLA-C-restricted CMV-specific. Carriers of CMV and the relevant HLA type were discriminated by public TCR beta frequency.

The sequenced sample was PBMCs. The receptor was derived from a human donor in good health (CMV status not recorded). Some clones in this sample may be carry-over from other donors' samples. This rearrangement joins TRBV7-2 to TRBJ2-1; unclear D gene. CDR3 sequence: CASSYTVHSYNEQFF. For the CDR3, the DNA is TGTGCCAGCAGCTACACAGTTCACTCCTACAATGAGCAGTTCTTC.